This T cell receptor beta chain was identified during a study of CD8 T cells in Susac syndrome. Reverse transcription of about 0.45 to 1 ug RNA used random hexamers. TCRdb re-derived calls from the immunoSEQ multiplex PCR reads in MiXCR, one entry per CDR3 protein. The sample lists 100,000 to 150,000 distinct CDR3 sequences, approximately 95% occurring once. Stable or active relapsing-remitting multiple sclerosis, untreated and meeting revised McDonald criteria, defined the controls. Germline assignment: CDR1 SGHDN and CDR2 FVKESK. The CDR3 is made up of 13 amino acids. V lost 5 bases to trimming and J lost 6 bases, with 11 bases between them.

Specimen: CD8+ T cells from PBMCs. V gene TRBV14 combines with J gene TRBJ2-1; D may match TRBD1 or TRBD2 (5 bases each). This clonotype originated in a human donor with multiple sclerosis. CDR3 sequence reads: CASSTGGTNEQFF. Here the CDR3 DNA reads TGTGCCAGCAGCACCGGTGGGACCAATGAGCAGTTCTTC.